These 32 T cell receptor beta chains were sequenced from one sample in a study of T cell changes during pregnancy in multiple sclerosis. Sequencing was performed with immunoSEQ multiplex PCR; in TCRdb, only in-frame clones are kept and a portion is missing. The table lists roughly 110,000 clones, 85% to 95% of them singletons. Sequences were derived from peripheral blood, sampled after pregnancy. These receptors were taken from a female donor with multiple sclerosis, enrolled in a pregnancy study.

This chain joins TRBV19 and TRBJ2-3; possible D gene TRBD2, 6 bases. Germline V lookup: CDR1 LNHDA, CDR2 SQIVND (reference sequence). The CDR3 contains 14 residues. Trimming left V 9 bases short and J 4 bases short, with 17 bases between. CDR3 bases: TGTGCCAGCAAAGCACAAGGGGACTCAGATACGCAGTATTTT. It specifies CASKAQGDSDTQYF.

The chain's CDR3 is CASSQGQGASYEQYF. CDR3 nucleotides: TGTGCCAGCAGCCAAGGACAGGGGGCCTCCTACGAGCAGTACTTC. The rearrangement joins TRBV16 to TRBJ2-7; 11 bases are shared with TRBD1. Germline CDR1 KGHSY, CDR2 FQNENV. The CDR3 is made up of 15 amino acids. V trimming: 2 bases; J trimming: 0 bases; junction bases outside the gene matches: 0.

The gene calls are TRBV10-3 and TRBJ2-7; D uncertain. In germline, CDR1 is ENHRY, CDR2 SYGVKD. Trimming removed 3 bases from V and 4 bases from J, with 7 bases in between. This CDR3 has 12 amino acids. DNA of the CDR3: TGTGCCATCAGTGACCCTGTGTACGAGCAGTACTTC. As protein: CAISDPVYEQYF.

This clone was picked up many times. This chain connects TRBV4-1 to TRBJ1-3; D is possibly TRBD1 (5 bases). Deletions cut 2 bases from V and 4 bases from J, with 21 bases between. Germline values: CDR1 MGHRA, CDR2 YSYEKL. The CDR3 runs to 18 residues. The CDR3 DNA sequence: TGCGCCAGCAGCCAACCGGACATGGGGTTTAGTCGAGGAAACACCATATATTTT. As protein: CASSQPDMGFSRGNTIYF.

J is TRBJ1-1 and V is TRBV28; D gene unclear. CDR3 size: 15 residues. From germline, CDR1 is MDHEN and CDR2 SYDVKM. V gave up 7 bases and J gave up 2 bases, with 17 bases separating them. CDR3 protein: CASNEGRWANTEAFF. The CDR3 nucleotides read TGTGCCAGCAATGAGGGTAGGTGGGCCAACACTGAAGCTTTCTTT.

The chain combines TRBV19 with TRBJ1-1; 8 bases fit TRBD1. CDR1 and CDR2 (germline): LNHDA, SQIVND (reference sequence). V lost 7 bases, J lost 0 bases, and 7 bases stayed unmatched. This CDR3 spans 15 amino acids. CDR3 sequence: CASTTRTGLNTEAFF. DNA for the CDR3: TGTGCCAGTACCACGAGGACAGGGCTGAACACTGAAGCTTTCTTT.

This clone was observed once. The chain carries TRBV27 and TRBJ1-5; tentative D call: TRBD1 (5 bases). Germline CDR1 is MNHEY and CDR2 is SMNVEV (reference sequence). The CDR3 consists of 15 residues. V lost 3 bases, J lost 3 bases, and 12 bases lay in between. DNA for the CDR3: TGTGCCAGCAGTTTGAACAGGATTCTCAATCAGCCCCAGCATTTT. It codes for CASSLNRILNQPQHF.

The V and J genes are TRBV27 and TRBJ1-6; a possible D gene is TRBD1 (5 bases). This CDR3 is 16 amino acids long. Trimming stripped 8 bases from V and 14 bases from J, with 28 bases between. In germline, CDR1 is MNHEY, CDR2 SMNVEV (reference sequence). CDR3 DNA sequence: TGTGCCAGCGGATTTCAGGGCCAAGGGGCTAGATTGGCCCTCCACTTT. As protein: CASGFQGQGARLALHF.

This chain uses TRBV11-2 with TRBJ2-3; the match to TRBD1 covers 7 bases. CDR1 is SGHAT, CDR2 FQNNGV, per germline. This CDR3 is 15 amino acids long. V lost 9 bases and J lost 3; bases outside the gene matches: 12. The CDR3 loop reads CASRDRDRRTDTQYF. The CDR3 DNA reads TGTGCCAGTAGAGACAGGGATAGAAGGACAGATACGCAGTATTTT.

The rearrangement links TRBV7-9 to TRBJ2-1; D unresolved. Trimming left V 2 bases short and J 3 bases short, with 8 bases between. Germline CDR1 reads SEHNR; CDR2 reads FQNEAQ (reference sequence). The CDR3 spans 14 residues. This CDR3 is CASSLRQDYNEQFF. The CDR3 DNA sequence: TGTGCCAGCAGCTTAAGGCAGGACTACAATGAGCAGTTCTTC.

The sample holds a few counts of this clone. The rearrangement links TRBV4-2 to TRBJ1-4; D not resolved. Germline CDR1 and CDR2: LGHNA and YNFKEQ. The CDR3 runs 16 residues. The V gene lost 0 bases and the J gene lost 4 bases, with 12 bases spanning the gap. DNA for the CDR3: TGTGCCAGCAGCCAAGAAACGAGGGCCTATAATGAAAAACTGTTTTTT. Translation: CASSQETRAYNEKLFF.

The CDR3 here is CASRFTGAAGNTIYF. CDR3 nucleotides: TGTGCCAGCAGGTTTACAGGGGCGGCAGGAAACACCATATATTTT. The V call is TRBV6-1, the J call TRBJ1-3; 7 bases match TRBD1. CDR3 length: 15 amino acids. After removal of 6 bases from V and 4 bases from J, the junction contained 9 bases not matched to a gene. Germline V gives CDR1 MNHNS, CDR2 SASEGT.

The rearrangement joins TRBV7-9 to TRBJ2-7; D is perhaps TRBD2 (5 bases). This CDR3 is built from 13 residues. The germline V gene has CDR1 SEHNR and CDR2 FQNEAQ (reference sequence). Trimming removed 5 bases at V and 4 bases at J, with 12 bases between. The CDR3 region has the DNA TGTGCCAGCAGCCCTAAAGGGAGTTACGAGCAGTACTTC. Protein product: CASSPKGSYEQYF.

This clone was seen just once. The chain carries TRBV27 and TRBJ1-5; possibly TRBD1 for D (6 bases). V lost 4 bases and J 2 bases, leaving 9 bases between the germline ends. CDR1 is MNHEY and CDR2 is SMNVEV in the germline V gene (reference sequence). The CDR3 is 14 amino acids. CDR3 bases: TGTGCCAGCAGTTGGGCAGGGGGCAATCAGCCCCAGCATTTT. The encoded protein is CASSWAGGNQPQHF.

Here the CDR3 reads CASSLRQGADNEQFF. CDR3 nucleotide sequence: TGTGCCAGCAGCTTGCGGCAGGGGGCCGACAATGAGCAGTTCTTC. This rearrangement joins TRBV5-6 to TRBJ2-1; 8 nucleotides line up with TRBD1. CDR1 is SGHDT, CDR2 YYEEEE, per germline. This CDR3 contains 15 residues. After removal of 1 base from V and 5 bases from J, the junction contained 5 bases not matched to a gene.

The rearrangement uses TRBV19 and TRBJ2-1; possible D gene TRBD1, 8 bases. This CDR3 region has 15 residues. Germline V lookup: CDR1 LNHDA, CDR2 SQIVND (reference sequence). The ends were cut back, 5 bases at V and 4 bases at J, with 15 bases in the middle. CDR3 protein: CASSPQGGGYNEQFF. CDR3 coding DNA: TGTGCCAGTAGTCCACAGGGGGGAGGGTACAATGAGCAGTTCTTC.

The V and J genes are TRBV4-1 and TRBJ2-2; D unclear. Germline values: CDR1 MGHRA, CDR2 YSYEKL. The CDR3 extends over 16 amino acids. V was cut by 0 bases and J by 5 bases, with 13 bases left in between. This CDR3 is CASSQEYRLTTGELFF. The CDR3 region has the DNA TGCGCCAGCAGCCAAGAATATAGACTGACTACCGGGGAGCTGTTTTTT.

The rearrangement joins TRBV11-3 to TRBJ2-5; D gene unclear. Trimming took 5 bases from V and 1 from J, leaving 8 bases between them. CDR1 is SGHNT, CDR2 YENEEA, per germline. This CDR3 comprises 13 residues. CDR3 sequence reads: CASSLQFQETQYF. CDR3 DNA sequence: TGTGCCAGCAGCCTCCAGTTCCAAGAGACCCAGTACTTC.

The chain joins TRBV19 to TRBJ2-5; D unresolved. This CDR3 spans 13 amino acids. CDR1 LNHDA and CDR2 SQIVND come from the germline V gene (reference sequence). V was cut by 5 bases and J by 0 bases, with 7 bases left in between. CDR3 nucleotides: TGTGCCAGTAGTTCCTTATACCAAGAGACCCAGTACTTC. Protein: CASSSLYQETQYF.

This clone showed up just once. Here the CDR3 reads CASRETGWGYEQYF. Here the CDR3 DNA reads TGTGCCAGCAGGGAGACAGGGTGGGGCTACGAGCAGTACTTC. V is TRBV2 and J is TRBJ2-7, with 7 bases identical to TRBD1. CDR3 length: 14 residues. V gave up 6 bases and J gave up 3 bases; unmatched junction bases: 8. Germline values: CDR1 SNHLY, CDR2 FYNNEI.

This chain links TRBV5-6 with TRBJ1-1; D unresolved. Between the trimmed V and J ends, which lost 0 bases and 3 bases, there was a span of 12 bases. Germline V gene data show CDR1 as SGHDT and CDR2 as YYEEEE. The CDR3 consists of 15 residues. CDR3 bases: TGTGCCAGCAGCTTGGGCCCGGGTTTCGACACTGAAGCTTTCTTT. Amino acids: CASSLGPGFDTEAFF.

The chain links TRBV9 to TRBJ2-5; D uncertain. The V and J ends lost 4 bases and 4 bases respectively, with 23 bases between them. The CDR3 totals 17 residues. Germline CDR1 is SGDLS and CDR2 is YYNGEE. The CDR3 DNA is TGTGCCAGCAGCCCCCAGACCCCGTGGAGCGTGGGAGAGACCCAGTACTTC. Protein sequence: CASSPQTPWSVGETQYF.

The rearrangement uses TRBV5-6 and TRBJ1-1, with TRBD1 matching over 8 bases. Per germline, CDR1 SGHDT and CDR2 YYEEEE. This CDR3 has 15 residues. With V trimmed by 0 bases and J by 0 bases, 1 base remained unmatched. CDR3 nucleotide sequence: TGTGCCAGCAGCTTGGAGACAGGGGTGAACACTGAAGCTTTCTTT. Its protein product is CASSLETGVNTEAFF.

This chain uses TRBV7-3 with TRBJ2-5; D is possibly TRBD2 (7 bases). Deletions cut 1 base from V and 2 bases from J, with 14 bases between. The CDR3 length is 16 residues. In germline, CDR1 is SGHTA, CDR2 FQGTGA. CDR3 in DNA: TGTGCCAGCAGCTTAAGAGGGGGGGCGAATCAAGAGACCCAGTACTTC. Protein sequence: CASSLRGGANQETQYF.

V and J are TRBV7-9 and TRBJ2-3, with 10 bases that match TRBD2. The CDR3 is 16 residues long. V was clipped by 5 bases and J by 10 bases; unmatched bases: 15. The germline V gene encodes CDR1 SEHNR and CDR2 FQNEAQ (reference sequence). The CDR3 loop is CASSLGASGGSNAQYF. For the CDR3, the DNA is TGTGCCAGCAGCCTGGGGGCTAGCGGGGGATCGAATGCGCAGTATTTT.

This clone was seen once. The J gene is TRBJ2-5, the V gene TRBV7-9, with TRBD2 matching 12 bases. Losses at the gene ends were 5 bases for V and 5 bases for J; bases not matched to a gene: 9. The CDR3 covers 16 residues. The germline CDR1 and CDR2 sequences are SEHNR and FQNEAQ (reference sequence). Here the CDR3 reads CASSPKGLAGSETQYF. The DNA for the CDR3 is TGTGCCAGCAGCCCGAAAGGACTAGCGGGGAGTGAGACCCAGTACTTC.

The J gene is TRBJ2-1, the V gene TRBV13; 11 bases align to TRBD2. Germline assignment: CDR1 PRHDT and CDR2 FYEKMQ (reference sequence). CDR3 length: 18 residues. V lost 0 bases and J lost 1; bases outside the gene matches: 5. Written as DNA, the CDR3 is TGTGCCAGCAGCTTAGGCGCTAGCGGGGGGCCATCCTACAATGAGCAGTTCTTC. It codes for CASSLGASGGPSYNEQFF.

V usage is TRBV6-1 and J usage is TRBJ1-5, with a weak D call TRBD1 (5 bases). The V end was cut by 8 bases, the J end by 0 bases, with 11 bases between. CDR1 is MNHNS, CDR2 SASEGT, per germline. CDR3 size: 14 residues. CDR3 coding DNA: TGTGCCAGCGAAGGGGCCTATAGCAATCAGCCCCAGCATTTT. Protein sequence: CASEGAYSNQPQHF.

This chain uses TRBV5-8 with TRBJ2-1; 9 bases match TRBD2. CDR3 length: 15 residues. Germline V CDR1 and CDR2: SGHTS, YDEGEE. V was clipped by 2 bases and J by 7 bases; unmatched bases: 7. The CDR3: CASSFFSGRGNEQFF. CDR3 in DNA: TGTGCCAGCAGCTTTTTTAGCGGGAGAGGGAATGAGCAGTTCTTC.

The rearrangement uses TRBV30 and TRBJ1-2; D uncertain. The germline V gene has CDR1 GTSNPN and CDR2 SVGIG (reference sequence). V was pared by 3 bases and J by 4 bases, with 9 bases between. The CDR3 sequence is 12 residues long. This chain's CDR3 is CAWREIPYGYTF. The DNA of the CDR3 is TGTGCCTGGAGGGAGATACCCTATGGCTACACCTTC.

The gene calls are TRBV19 and TRBJ1-1, with a weak D call TRBD1 (6 bases). V was cut by 5 bases and J by 5 bases, with 15 bases left in between. This CDR3 is 14 amino acids long. Germline V gives CDR1 LNHDA, CDR2 SQIVND (reference sequence). The CDR3 sequence is CASSPLQGGTEAFF. The CDR3 nucleotides read TGTGCCAGTAGTCCCCTACAGGGAGGGACTGAAGCTTTCTTT.

CDR3 sequence: CASSLARQGKETQYF. In DNA form, the CDR3 reads TGTGCCAGCAGCTTGGCACGTCAGGGAAAAGAGACCCAGTACTTC. The genes are TRBV5-6 and TRBJ2-5; possible D gene TRBD1, 5 bases. The germline CDR1 and CDR2 sequences are SGHDT and YYEEEE. There are 15 residues in the CDR3. With 0 bases removed from V and 3 bases from J, the gap between germline ends came to 12 bases.